The 22 T cell receptor beta chains below all came from one sample that was sequenced in a study of blood T cell repertoires in COVID-19. Sequencing was performed with immunoSEQ multiplex PCR; in TCRdb, only in-frame clones are kept and a portion is missing. The table shows about 360,000 clones, with about 80% occurring only once. Material: peripheral blood. The origin of the receptors is a human donor with acute or convalescent COVID-19. The donor label of this sample is uncertain.

The chain has TRBV28 and TRBJ2-1; 8 nucleotides match TRBD2. This CDR3 contains 13 residues. V dropped 10 bases and J dropped 0; count of bases not matched to a gene: 2. From germline, CDR1 is MDHEN and CDR2 SYDVKM. CDR3 coding DNA: TGTGCCATCGGACTAGCCTCCTACAATGAGCAGTTCTTC. Protein product: CAIGLASYNEQFF.

This CDR3 is CASSIRQGSAEAFF. In nucleotides, the CDR3 is TGCGCCAGCAGCATCCGACAGGGGAGCGCTGAAGCTTTCTTT. V and J are TRBV5-1 and TRBJ1-1, with TRBD1 matching over 8 bases. The CDR3 covers 14 residues. The germline gives CDR1 SGHRS, CDR2 YFSETQ. Losses at the gene ends were 4 bases for V and 6 bases for J; bases not matched to a gene: 8.

This sequence joins TRBV19 and TRBJ2-3; possibly TRBD1 for D (5 bases). Trimming left V 4 bases short and J 2 bases short, with 10 bases between. CDR1 LNHDA and CDR2 SQIVND come from the germline V gene (reference sequence). This CDR3 has 14 residues. The CDR3 sequence is CASSKGFFTDTQYF. CDR3 in DNA: TGTGCCAGTAGTAAGGGGTTTTTCACAGATACGCAGTATTTT.

This sequence joins TRBV19 and TRBJ1-4, with TRBD1 as a possible D gene (5 bases). From germline, CDR1 is LNHDA and CDR2 SQIVND (reference sequence). This CDR3 region has 14 residues. The V end lost 3 bases, the J end lost 8 bases, and 13 bases lay between the germline ends. The CDR3 bases are TGTGCCAGTAGTATGAAGGCCAGGACAGAAAAACTGTTTTTT. Residues: CASSMKARTEKLFF. Variable domain in full (rest from reference TRBV19 and TRBJ1-4): DGGITQSPKYLFRKEGQNVTLSCEQNLNHDAMYWYRQDPGQGLRLIYYSQIVNDFQKGDIAEGYSVSREKKESFPLTVTSAQKNPTAFYLCASSMKARTEKLFFGSGTQLSVL.

V usage is TRBV28 and J usage is TRBJ2-2; D perhaps matches TRBD1 (6 bases). CDR1 is MDHEN and CDR2 is SYDVKM in the germline V gene. V shed 8 bases and J shed 1 base, with 11 bases lying between them. The CDR3 runs to 14 residues. The CDR3 nucleotides read TGTGCCAGCGGGCAGACAGGGAACACCGGGGAGCTGTTTTTT. Protein sequence: CASGQTGNTGELFF.

The chain is built from TRBV2 and TRBJ2-3; the D gene is possibly TRBD2 (5 bases). Germline CDR1 reads SNHLY; CDR2 reads FYNNEI. This CDR3 contains 14 residues. The germline V and J ends were trimmed by 4 bases and 0 bases, with 8 bases remaining between them. The CDR3 sequence is CASSGSGSTDTQYF. The DNA for the CDR3 is TGTGCCAGCAGTGGCAGCGGAAGCACAGATACGCAGTATTTT. The full variable domain, with the rest looked up from reference TRBV2 and TRBJ2-3, is EPEVTQTPSHQVTQMGQEVILRCVPISNHLYFYWYRQILGQKVEFLVSFYNNEISEKSEIFDDQFSVERPDGSNFTLKIRSTKLEDSAMYFCASSGSGSTDTQYFGPGTRLTVL.

As regards this clone: Germline is not matched at one junction end, which may reflect a read error. This sequence joins TRBV5-4 and TRBJ1-2; perhaps TRBD1 as D (5 bases). CDR3 size: 14 residues. CDR1 and CDR2 from the germline V gene are SGHNT and YYREEE (reference sequence). CDR3 in amino acids: CASRLGGEDYGYTF. DNA for the CDR3: TGTGCCAGCAGATTGGGGGGAGAGGACTATGGCTACACCTTC.

This clone has just one count. The V and J genes are TRBV6-5 and TRBJ2-7, with 8 nucleotides matching TRBD1. This CDR3 has 15 residues. V lost 7 bases to trimming and J lost 4 bases; unmatched junction nucleotides: 12. Germline CDR1 and CDR2: MNHEY and SVGAGI. CDR3: CASMASGQVTYEQYF. In DNA form, the CDR3 reads TGTGCCAGCATGGCCTCGGGACAGGTAACTTACGAGCAGTACTTC.

V usage is TRBV7-2 and J usage is TRBJ2-1; 8 bases align to TRBD2. This CDR3 comprises 16 residues. The V segment lost 1 base and the J segment 0 bases; nucleotides outside the gene matches: 2. From germline, CDR1 is SGHTA and CDR2 FQGNSA. Here the CDR3 reads CASSLVAGSSYNEQFF. In DNA form, the CDR3 reads TGTGCCAGCAGCTTAGTAGCGGGGAGCTCCTACAATGAGCAGTTCTTC.

The rearrangement links TRBV18 to TRBJ1-3; 9 positions agree with TRBD1. After removal of 2 bases from V and 0 bases from J, the junction contained 11 bases not matched to a gene. Germline CDR1 and CDR2: KGHSH and LQKENI. There are 19 residues in the CDR3. Written as DNA, the CDR3 is TGTGCCAGCTCACCAATCGGACAGGGGCGCACCTTCTCTGGAAACACCATATATTTT. This codes for CASSPIGQGRTFSGNTIYF.

This chain connects TRBV28 to TRBJ1-2, with D unclear. Germline CDR1 MDHEN, CDR2 SYDVKM. The CDR3 contains 13 residues. V shed 6 bases and J shed 4 bases, with 12 bases lying between them. CDR3 sequence (DNA): TGTGCCAGCAGGATAGACACCTCCTATGGCTACACCTTC. Residues: CASRIDTSYGYTF.

The genes are TRBV2 and TRBJ1-4; maybe TRBD1 (5 bases). V lost 1 base and J lost 8, with 11 bases in between. The CDR3 extends over 14 amino acids. Looked up from germline, CDR1 is SNHLY and CDR2 is FYNNEI. The CDR3 sequence: CASSEGRVGEKLFF. Written as DNA, the CDR3 is TGTGCCAGCAGTGAAGGCAGGGTAGGGGAAAAACTGTTTTTT.

This clone was seen only once. The chain combines TRBV5-1 with TRBJ2-5; 11 nucleotides align to TRBD2. V lost 2 bases to trimming and J lost 3 bases; unmatched junction nucleotides: 6. This CDR3 comprises 16 residues. CDR1 SGHRS and CDR2 YFSETQ come from the germline V gene. The CDR3 is CASSFPGTSGKETQYF. The CDR3, as DNA: TGCGCCAGCAGCTTCCCTGGGACTAGCGGAAAAGAGACCCAGTACTTC.

This clone appeared many times. The rearrangement uses TRBV4-1 and TRBJ1-4, with 7 bases lining up with TRBD1. V was clipped by 2 bases and J by 8 bases; unmatched bases: 8. Per germline, CDR1 MGHRA and CDR2 YSYEKL. CDR3 length: 15 amino acids. CDR3 coding DNA: TGCGCCAGCAGCCAATCGACAGGGTCTGGGGAAAAACTGTTTTTT. Translated, it gives CASSQSTGSGEKLFF.

The chain employs TRBV6-5 and TRBJ1-5, with a possible D match to TRBD1 (6 bases). Germline CDR1 and CDR2: MNHEY and SVGAGI. Between the trimmed V and J ends, which lost 5 bases and 3 bases, there was a span of 14 bases. CDR3 length: 15 amino acids. The CDR3 protein is CASSTNRANNQPQHF. CDR3 nucleotides: TGTGCCAGCAGTACGAACAGGGCCAACAATCAGCCCCAGCATTTT.

This chain uses TRBV7-9 with TRBJ2-5, with no clear D. The CDR3 consists of 14 residues. Per the germline V gene, CDR1 is SEHNR and CDR2 is FQNEAQ (reference sequence). Deletions cut 5 bases from V and 1 base from J, with 11 bases between. The CDR3: CASSQVRSQETQYF. In DNA form, the CDR3 reads TGTGCCAGCAGCCAAGTCCGTAGCCAAGAGACCCAGTACTTC.

V usage is TRBV4-2 and J usage is TRBJ2-7; 9 nucleotides match TRBD1. The CDR3 is 17 amino acids. Germline lookup yields CDR1 LGHNA and CDR2 YNFKEQ. V shed 0 bases, J shed 2 bases, and the junction held 8 bases outside the gene matches. The CDR3 DNA reads TGTGCCAGCAGCCAAGATCCACCGGGACAGGGAACCTACGAGCAGTACTTC. Translated, it gives CASSQDPPGQGTYEQYF.

The rearrangement links TRBV6-5 to TRBJ2-2; unclear D gene. CDR1 is MNHEY, CDR2 SVGAGI, per germline. The ends were cut back, 5 bases at V and 4 bases at J, with 14 bases in the middle. CDR3 size: 15 residues. Written as DNA, the CDR3 is TGTGCCAGCAGTCCGTACCGATCCAGCACCGGGGAGCTGTTTTTT. It codes for CASSPYRSSTGELFF.

The rearrangement uses TRBV28 and TRBJ1-3, with unresolved D. Germline V gene sequence: CDR1 MDHEN, CDR2 SYDVKM. This CDR3 comprises 12 residues. Trimming left V 5 bases short and J 4 bases short, with 6 bases between. The CDR3 here is CASSPLGNTIYF. Here the CDR3 DNA reads TGTGCCAGCAGTCCGTTAGGAAACACCATATATTTT. Full variable domain (outside the CDR3, taken from reference TRBV28 and TRBJ1-3): DVKVTQSSRYLVKRTGEKVFLECVQDMDHENMFWYRQDPGLGLRLIYFSYDVKMKEKGDIPEGYSVSREKKERFSLILESASTNQTSMYLCASSPLGNTIYFGEGSWLTVV.

The V and J genes are TRBV27 and TRBJ2-5; D ambiguous. This CDR3 has 14 amino acids. CDR1 MNHEY and CDR2 SMNVEV come from the germline V gene (reference sequence). With 5 bases removed from V and 5 bases from J, the gap between germline ends came to 15 bases. The CDR3 reads CASSIPISVETQYF. CDR3 bases: TGTGCCAGCAGTATCCCAATAAGCGTGGAGACCCAGTACTTC.

The V call is TRBV3-1 (or the pseudogene TRBV3-2), the J call TRBJ2-1; 10 bases fit TRBD2. The CDR3 covers 18 residues. The germline gives CDR1 LGHDT, CDR2 YNNKEL (reference sequence). J was trimmed by 4 bases and V by 4 bases; bases with no gene match: 13. This CDR3 reads CASSLLPAGGLGYNEQFF. CDR3 coding DNA: TGTGCCAGCAGCCTTCTCCCAGCGGGGGGGTTAGGGTACAATGAGCAGTTCTTC.

The chain carries TRBV6-5 and TRBJ1-1, with D perhaps TRBD1 (5 bases). Trimming stripped 6 bases from V and 3 bases from J, with 14 bases between. Germline V gives CDR1 MNHEY, CDR2 SVGAGI. CDR3 length: 14 amino acids. The CDR3 DNA reads TGTGCCAGCAGCAGAGGAAGGGGCGACACTGAAGCTTTCTTT. Translating it yields CASSRGRGDTEAFF.